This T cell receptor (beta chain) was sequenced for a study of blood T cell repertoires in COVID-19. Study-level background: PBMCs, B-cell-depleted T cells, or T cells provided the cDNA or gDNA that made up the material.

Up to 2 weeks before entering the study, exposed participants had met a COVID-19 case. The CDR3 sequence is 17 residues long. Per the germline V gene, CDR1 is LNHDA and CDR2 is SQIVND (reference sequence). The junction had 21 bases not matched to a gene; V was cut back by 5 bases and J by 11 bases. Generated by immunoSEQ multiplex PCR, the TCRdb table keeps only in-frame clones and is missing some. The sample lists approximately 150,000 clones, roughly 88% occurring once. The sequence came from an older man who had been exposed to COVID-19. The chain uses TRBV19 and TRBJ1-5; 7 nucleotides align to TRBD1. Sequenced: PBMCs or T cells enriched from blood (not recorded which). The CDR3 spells CASSSGYKSLTGMAQHF. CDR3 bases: TGTGCCAGTAGTTCCGGGTACAAGTCCCTGACAGGGATGGCCCAGCATTTT.